These 31 T cell receptor beta chains were all obtained from the same sample, sequenced in a study of blood T cell repertoires in COVID-19. Data came from immunoSEQ multiplex PCR; TCRdb stores just in-frame clones and leaves some out. Of about 22,000 clones in the sample, around four fifths are singletons; the top ten hold 22%. The sequenced sample consisted of peripheral blood. The receptors derive from a man older than 75 with active or convalescent COVID-19.

This clone was observed a few times. The chain carries TRBV9 and TRBJ2-7; D gene ambiguous. Germline lookup yields CDR1 SGDLS and CDR2 YYNGEE. Trimming left V 4 bases short and J 2 bases short, with 7 bases between. The CDR3 sequence is 12 residues long. This chain's CDR3 is CASSPRPYEQYF. As DNA, the CDR3 is TGTGCCAGCAGCCCCAGGCCCTACGAGCAGTACTTC.

The chain uses TRBV5-1 and TRBJ2-3, with TRBD1 matching over 8 bases. CDR3 length: 15 residues. With V trimmed by 4 bases and J by 3 bases, 7 bases remained unmatched. Germline CDR1 SGHRS, CDR2 YFSETQ. CDR3: CASSPGQGWTDTQYF. DNA of the CDR3: TGCGCCAGCAGCCCCGGACAGGGTTGGACAGATACGCAGTATTTT.

The CDR3 reads CASSHHTGEAFF. In DNA, the CDR3 is TGTGCCAGCAGCCACCACACAGGGGAAGCTTTCTTT. The chain combines TRBV3-1 (or the pseudogene TRBV3-2) with TRBJ1-1; tentative D call: TRBD1 (6 bases). The CDR3 spans 12 residues. V shed 3 bases and J shed 8 bases, with 10 bases lying between them. Germline V gene data show CDR1 as LGHDT and CDR2 as YNNKEL (reference sequence).

The rearrangement joins TRBV27 to TRBJ2-3; D is uncertain. CDR1 is MNHEY, CDR2 SMNVEV, per germline (reference sequence). The germline V and J ends were trimmed by 4 bases and 4 bases, with 15 bases remaining between them. This CDR3 is 15 amino acids long. Here the CDR3 DNA reads TGTGCCAGCAGTTGGTGGCGGCGAAGCGCAGATACGCAGTATTTT. It translates to CASSWWRRSADTQYF.

The CDR3 loop is CASISGAGANVLTF. CDR3 DNA sequence: TGTGCCAGTATTTCCGGGGCTGGGGCCAACGTCCTGACTTTC. The J gene is TRBJ2-6, the V gene TRBV19; possible D gene TRBD2, 5 bases. This CDR3 is built from 14 residues. Trimming shortened V by 7 bases and J by 2 bases, and 9 bases separated the two germline ends. Germline V CDR1 and CDR2: LNHDA, SQIVND (reference sequence).

The V gene is TRBV4-1, the J gene TRBJ1-1, with D tentatively TRBD1 (5 bases). Germline V gene lookup returns CDR1 MGHRA and CDR2 YSYEKL. The CDR3 runs 17 residues. The V gene lost 0 bases and the J gene lost 2 bases, with 16 bases spanning the gap. The CDR3 sequence is CASSQEKFDSINTEAFF. Here the CDR3 DNA reads TGCGCCAGCAGCCAAGAAAAGTTCGACAGCATAAACACTGAAGCTTTCTTT.

DNA for the CDR3: TGTGCCAGCAGATTGGACAACTCTGGGGCCAACGTCCTGACTTTC. This encodes CASRLDNSGANVLTF. The V and J genes are TRBV6-6 and TRBJ2-6; TRBD1 might be the D (5 bases). V was shortened by 6 bases and J by 0 bases, with 9 bases between the two germline ends. The CDR3 sequence is 15 residues long. Germline V gene data show CDR1 as MNHNY and CDR2 as SVGAGI (reference sequence).

V gene TRBV7-2 combines with J gene TRBJ2-2; 13 nucleotides line up with TRBD2. The ends lost 3 bases at V and 6 bases at J; junction bases unmatched: 4. CDR3 length: 16 residues. The germline CDR1 and CDR2 sequences are SGHTA and FQGNSA. CDR3 DNA: TGTGCCAGCAGCTTGACTAGCGGGAGGTCTGCCGGGGAGCTGTTTTTT. Its protein product is CASSLTSGRSAGELFF.

V gene TRBV5-1 combines with J gene TRBJ1-1, with TRBD1 identical over 7 bases. The CDR3 runs to 14 residues. The junction had 8 bases not matched to a gene; V was cut back by 3 bases and J by 6 bases. The V gene's germline CDR1 is SGHRS and CDR2 YFSETQ. The chain's CDR3 is CASSWRQGGSEAFF. DNA of the CDR3: TGCGCCAGCAGCTGGAGACAGGGTGGGTCTGAAGCTTTCTTT. The whole variable domain, filled in from reference TRBV5-1 and TRBJ1-1, reads KAGVTQTPRYLIKTRGQQVTLSCSPISGHRSVSWYQQTPGQGLQFLFEYFSETQRNKGNFPGRFSGRQFSNSRSEMNVSTLELGDSALYLCASSWRQGGSEAFFGQGTRLTVV.

This clone was counted between two and nine times. The CDR3: CASRHPGTSNTEAFF. The CDR3 nucleotides read TGCGCCAGCAGACATCCCGGGACATCGAACACTGAAGCTTTCTTT. This rearrangement joins TRBV5-1 to TRBJ1-1, with a possible D match to TRBD1 (6 bases). The length of the CDR3 is 15 residues. V lost 5 bases to trimming and J lost 1 base, with 15 bases between them. Germline loops: CDR1 SGHRS, CDR2 YFSETQ.

The genes are TRBV19 and TRBJ1-1; D perhaps matches TRBD1 (5 bases). CDR1 is LNHDA, CDR2 SQIVND, per germline (reference sequence). V lost 6 bases, J lost 4 bases, and 18 bases lay in between. CDR3 length: 15 amino acids. CDR3 DNA sequence: TGTGCCAGTAGCCAAAGGGGAGGGTTGGGCACTGAAGCTTTCTTT. Protein product: CASSQRGGLGTEAFF. Based on the CDR3 plus reference TRBV19 and TRBJ1-1, the full variable domain is DGGITQSPKYLFRKEGQNVTLSCEQNLNHDAMYWYRQDPGQGLRLIYYSQIVNDFQKGDIAEGYSVSREKKESFPLTVTSAQKNPTAFYLCASSQRGGLGTEAFFGQGTRLTVV.

The chain carries TRBV7-2 and TRBJ2-7; no definite D call. CDR1 and CDR2 from the germline V gene are SGHTA and FQGNSA. V gave up 4 bases and J gave up 4 bases, with 8 bases separating them. CDR3 length: 12 amino acids. The CDR3 loop reads CASSWYWYEQYF. The CDR3 nucleotides are TGTGCCAGCAGCTGGTACTGGTACGAGCAGTACTTC.

This rearrangement joins TRBV29-1 to TRBJ2-3; possibly TRBD1 for D (5 bases). This CDR3 spans 14 amino acids. V gave up 6 bases and J gave up 2 bases, with 15 bases separating them. Germline CDR1 SQVTM, CDR2 ANQGSEA. CDR3 residues: CSVPTAQFTDTQYF. The CDR3 bases are TGCAGCGTACCGACAGCACAATTCACAGATACGCAGTATTTT.

The V and J genes are TRBV7-3 and TRBJ2-3; D is possibly TRBD1 (5 bases). This CDR3 comprises 15 residues. Germline V gene sequence: CDR1 SGHTA, CDR2 FQGTGA. V dropped 5 bases and J dropped 3 bases, with 15 bases sitting between them. Written as DNA, the CDR3 is TGTGCCAGCAGCCCATGGGCAGGGTCGACAGATACGCAGTATTTT. Translating it yields CASSPWAGSTDTQYF.

The count of this clone is one. The chain couples TRBV15 to TRBJ1-2, with D possibly being TRBD1 (6 bases). Trimming shortened V by 3 bases and J by 8 bases, and 16 bases separated the two germline ends. The CDR3 spans 14 residues. Germline values: CDR1 LNHNV, CDR2 YYDKDF (reference sequence). The CDR3 DNA follows: TGTGCCACCAGCAGCGGGTCGGGGGGCGTAGGCTACACCTTC. This gives the protein CATSSGSGGVGYTF.

This clone was seen only once. The chain couples TRBV6-2 or TRBV6-3 to TRBJ2-7, with 9 bases matching TRBD1. CDR3 length: 15 residues. Germline assignment: CDR1 MNHEY and CDR2 SVGEGT. Trimming took 6 bases from V and 4 from J; bases not matched to a gene: 10. The CDR3 loop reads CASSTHGQGRYEQYF. DNA for the CDR3: TGTGCCAGCAGCACACATGGACAGGGGCGGTACGAGCAGTACTTC.

In this sample, this clone turned up a few times. The V call is TRBV10-3, the J call TRBJ2-7; tentatively, D is TRBD2 (5 bases). Germline assignment: CDR1 ENHRY and CDR2 SYGVKD. CDR3 length: 13 amino acids. Trimming took 2 bases from V and 5 from J, leaving 10 bases between them. CDR3 nucleotides: TGTGCCATCAGTGAGCCTCCGGGGAACGAGCAGTACTTC. This codes for CAISEPPGNEQYF.

The chain uses TRBV28 and TRBJ2-1; a possible D gene is TRBD1 (5 bases). Germline CDR1 MDHEN, CDR2 SYDVKM. This CDR3 region has 15 residues. V dropped 8 bases and J dropped 9 bases, with 23 bases sitting between them. The CDR3 DNA reads as TGTGCCAGCCACTCGGACACGCCAATTCGCGGTGAGCAGTTCTTC. It is translated as CASHSDTPIRGEQFF.

A single count supports this clone. The chain is built from TRBV5-6 and TRBJ2-3, with 8 bases that match TRBD1. This CDR3 is built from 15 residues. Per the germline V gene, CDR1 is SGHDT and CDR2 is YYEEEE. Germline trimming cut 0 bases from V and 5 bases from J; bases unmatched to any gene: 5. The CDR3 coding sequence is TGTGCCAGCAGCTTGGGGACAGGGTGGGAAGATACGCAGTATTTT. Translating it yields CASSLGTGWEDTQYF.

The V and J genes are TRBV6-5 and TRBJ2-1, with 9 bases that match TRBD2. The junction had 12 bases not matched to a gene; V was cut back by 6 bases and J by 9 bases. Germline-derived CDR1 and CDR2 are MNHEY and SVGAGI. This CDR3 is built from 15 residues. CDR3 sequence (DNA): TGTGCCAGCAGCACACTAGCGGGCGGGTTTAGTGAGCAGTTCTTC. It encodes CASSTLAGGFSEQFF.

This chain connects TRBV5-5 to TRBJ2-7; perhaps TRBD1 as D (6 bases). The CDR3 runs 14 residues. CDR1 is SGHKS, CDR2 YYEKEE, per germline (reference sequence). Trimming shortened V by 4 bases and J by 3 bases, and 14 bases separated the two germline ends. The CDR3, as DNA: TGTGCCAGCAGCCCGGACAGTTTTCTCTACGAGCAGTACTTC. This gives the protein CASSPDSFLYEQYF. Full variable domain (rest looked up from reference TRBV5-5 and TRBJ2-7): DAGVTQSPTHLIKTRGQQVTLRCSPISGHKSVSWYQQVLGQGPQFIFQYYEKEERGRGNFPDRFSARQFPNYSSELNVNALLLGDSALYLCASSPDSFLYEQYFGPGTRLTVT.

This chain connects TRBV3-1 (or the pseudogene TRBV3-2) to TRBJ1-1, with D possibly TRBD1 on 5 matching bases. The CDR3 consists of 14 residues. The germline CDR1 and CDR2 sequences are LGHDT and YNNKEL (reference sequence). Trimming shortened V by 3 bases and J by 4 bases, and 12 bases separated the two germline ends. The CDR3 DNA is TGTGCCAGCAGCCATGGGGAGGGACCCACTGAAGCTTTCTTT. Translating gives CASSHGEGPTEAFF.

V gene TRBV30 combines with J gene TRBJ2-4; tentative D call: TRBD2 (5 bases). Germline values: CDR1 GTSNPN, CDR2 SVGIG (reference sequence). Trimming removed 5 bases from V and 0 bases from J, with 20 bases in between. This CDR3 has 17 amino acids. The CDR3 nucleotides read TGTGCCTGGGACGATTCCCCCGGGATACCAGCCAAAAACATTCAGTACTTC. Translation gives CAWDDSPGIPAKNIQYF.

The J gene is TRBJ2-1, the V gene TRBV19; no clear D gene. Germline V gene lookup returns CDR1 LNHDA and CDR2 SQIVND (reference sequence). V was pared by 4 bases and J by 7 bases, with 11 bases between. The CDR3 totals 13 residues. The CDR3 is CASSTNYRNEQFF. The CDR3 bases are TGTGCCAGTAGTACCAACTATCGGAATGAGCAGTTCTTC.

This chain joins TRBV5-1 and TRBJ2-5, with TRBD2 identical over 9 bases. V was clipped by 0 bases and J by 3 bases; unmatched bases: 3. The CDR3 runs to 15 residues. Germline V gene data show CDR1 as SGHRS and CDR2 as YFSETQ. CDR3 bases: TGCGCCAGCAGCTTGGAACTAGCGGGCGAAGAGACCCAGTACTTC. Protein sequence: CASSLELAGEETQYF. Full variable domain (outside the CDR3, taken from reference TRBV5-1 and TRBJ2-5): KAGVTQTPRYLIKTRGQQVTLSCSPISGHRSVSWYQQTPGQGLQFLFEYFSETQRNKGNFPGRFSGRQFSNSRSEMNVSTLELGDSALYLCASSLELAGEETQYFGPGTRLLVL.

The V call is TRBV19, the J call TRBJ1-5; D possibly corresponds to TRBD1 (5 bases). The V end lost 2 bases, the J end lost 0 bases, and 8 bases lay between the germline ends. This CDR3 spans 15 amino acids. The germline V gene has CDR1 LNHDA and CDR2 SQIVND (reference sequence). The CDR3 nucleotides read TGTGCCAGTAGTATAAAAGGGGATAGCAATCAGCCCCAGCATTTT. As protein: CASSIKGDSNQPQHF.

This sequence joins TRBV3-1 (or the pseudogene TRBV3-2) and TRBJ2-7; D perhaps matches TRBD1 (5 bases). The CDR3 extends over 12 amino acids. Germline-derived CDR1 and CDR2 are LGHDT and YNNKEL (reference sequence). V was trimmed by 6 bases and J by 2 bases, leaving 8 bases between them. The CDR3, as DNA: TGTGCCAGCAGTCAGACAGCCTACGAGCAGTACTTC. Translation gives CASSQTAYEQYF.

This clone was counted a few times. The rearrangement joins TRBV11-2 to TRBJ2-5, with 13 bases fitting TRBD2. Trimming cost V 5 bases and J 5 bases; bases outside gene matches: 8. Germline V gene lookup returns CDR1 SGHAT and CDR2 FQNNGV. The CDR3 has 16 residues. The CDR3 spells CASSQGLAGVPETQYF. The CDR3 bases are TGTGCCAGCAGCCAAGGACTAGCGGGAGTGCCGGAGACCCAGTACTTC.

V is TRBV4-3 and J is TRBJ1-2; weak D call: TRBD1 (5 bases). CDR3 length: 15 amino acids. The V gene's germline CDR1 is LGHNA and CDR2 YSLEER. The ends were cut back, 0 bases at V and 6 bases at J, with 14 bases in the middle. CDR3 DNA sequence: TGCGCCAGCAGCCAAGAGGGCAGGGACTTTGATGGCTACACCTTC. This encodes CASSQEGRDFDGYTF.

The gene calls are TRBV19 and TRBJ2-7, with TRBD2 matching over 7 bases. The CDR3 covers 16 residues. Trimming removed 4 bases from V and 0 bases from J; junction bases left unmatched: 9. Germline CDR1 LNHDA, CDR2 SQIVND (reference sequence). CDR3: CASSSPFGGSSYEQYF. The CDR3 DNA follows: TGTGCCAGTAGTAGCCCTTTCGGCGGGAGCTCCTACGAGCAGTACTTC.

The CDR3 DNA reads as TGTGCCAGCAGCTTAGACGGGAGGGGGAATGAGCAGTTCTTC. Translating gives CASSLDGRGNEQFF. This chain links TRBV11-2 with TRBJ2-1; 8 bases are a match to TRBD2. Germline V gene data show CDR1 as SGHAT and CDR2 as FQNNGV. The J segment lost 7 bases and the V segment lost 0 bases, leaving 2 bases of the junction unmatched. The CDR3 sequence is 14 residues long.